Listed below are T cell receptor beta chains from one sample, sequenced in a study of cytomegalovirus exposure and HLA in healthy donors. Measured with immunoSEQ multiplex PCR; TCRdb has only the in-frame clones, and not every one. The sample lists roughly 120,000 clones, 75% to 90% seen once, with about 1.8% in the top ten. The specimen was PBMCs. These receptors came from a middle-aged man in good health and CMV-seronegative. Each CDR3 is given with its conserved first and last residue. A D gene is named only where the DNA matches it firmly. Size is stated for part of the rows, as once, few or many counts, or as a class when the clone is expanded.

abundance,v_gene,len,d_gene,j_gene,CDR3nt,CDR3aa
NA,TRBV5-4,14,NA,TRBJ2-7,TGTGCCAGCAGCTTTAGCGGTGCTAGGTACGAGCAGTACTTC,CASSFSGARYEQYF
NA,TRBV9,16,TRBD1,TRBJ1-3,TGTGCCAGCAGCTTGGGACAGGACGACTCTGGAAACACCATATATTTT,CASSLGQDDSGNTIYF
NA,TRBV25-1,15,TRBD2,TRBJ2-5,TGTGCCAGCCCCCTCGGGACTAGCGGAATCCGGACCCAGTACTTC,CASPLGTSGIRTQYF
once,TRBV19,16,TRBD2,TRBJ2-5,TGTGCCAGTAGTATGAGACTAGCGGGGGGACAAGAGACCCAGTACTTC,CASSMRLAGGQETQYF
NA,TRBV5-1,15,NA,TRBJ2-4,TGCGCCAGCAGCTACGGACAGCTAGCCAAAAACATTCAGTACTTC,CASSYGQLAKNIQYF
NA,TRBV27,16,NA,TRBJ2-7,TGTGCCAGCAGTCTTTGGGGGGGGCTGGAGTCCTACGAGCAGTACTTC,CASSLWGGLESYEQYF
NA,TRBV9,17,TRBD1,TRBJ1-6,TGTGCCAGCAGCGCACCGGGACAGGGGTCCTATAATTCACCCCTCCACTTT,CASSAPGQGSYNSPLHF
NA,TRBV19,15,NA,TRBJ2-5,TGTGCCAGTAGCAACCCCGGACAAACACAAGAGACCCAGTACTTC,CASSNPGQTQETQYF
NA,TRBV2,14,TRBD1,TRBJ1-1,TGTGCCAGCAGGTTCGACAGGGTGAGCACTGAAGCTTTCTTT,CASRFDRVSTEAFF
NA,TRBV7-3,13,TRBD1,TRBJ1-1,TGTGCCAGCAGCAGGGACAGGAACACTGAAGCTTTCTTT,CASSRDRNTEAFF
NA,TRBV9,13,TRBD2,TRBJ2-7,TGTGCCAGCAGCGTAAGCCTAGCGGGAGGTGTGTACTTC,CASSVSLAGGVYF
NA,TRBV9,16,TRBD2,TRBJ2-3,TGTGCCAGCAGCCCACTCCCTAGCGGGGCCACAGATACGCAGTATTTT,CASSPLPSGATDTQYF
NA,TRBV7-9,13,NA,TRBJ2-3,TGTGCCAGCAGCCCACTAAGCACAGATACGCAGTATTTT,CASSPLSTDTQYF
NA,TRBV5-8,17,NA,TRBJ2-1,TGTGCCAGCAGCTTCAGAAGGGGCGGAGTGTCCTACAATGAGCAGTTCTTC,CASSFRRGGVSYNEQFF
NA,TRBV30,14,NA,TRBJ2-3,TGTGCCTGCCCCAGGGGCGCTAGCACAGATACGCAGTATTTT,CACPRGASTDTQYF
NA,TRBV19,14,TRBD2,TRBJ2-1,TGTGCCAGTAGAAGGCTAGCGGGAGGCCATGAGCAGTTCTTC,CASRRLAGGHEQFF
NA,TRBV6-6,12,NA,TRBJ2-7,TGTGCCAGCAGTTACACTACTTACGAGCAGTACTTC,CASSYTTYEQYF
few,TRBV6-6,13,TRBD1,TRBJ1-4,TGTGCCAGCAGTTACGGGACAGGGGAGAAGTGGGTTTTT,CASSYGTGEKWVF
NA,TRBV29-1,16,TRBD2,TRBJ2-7,TGCAGCGTGCAGGGACTAGCGGGAGCGGACTCCTACGAGCAGTACTTC,CSVQGLAGADSYEQYF
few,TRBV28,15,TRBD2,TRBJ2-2,TGTGCCAGCAGGCCTGGGACTAGAAAAACCGGGGAGCTGTTTTTT,CASRPGTRKTGELFF
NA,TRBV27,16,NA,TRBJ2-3,TGTGCCAGCAGTTTATCGGCAGGCTCTAGCACAGATACGCAGTATTTT,CASSLSAGSSTDTQYF
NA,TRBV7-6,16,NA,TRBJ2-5,TGTGCCAGCAGCTTGACAGACGTCTCGTCGCGGGAGACCCAGTACTTC,CASSLTDVSSRETQYF
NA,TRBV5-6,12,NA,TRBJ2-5,TGTGCCAGCAGCGCCGACATTGATGGGCAGTACTTC,CASSADIDGQYF
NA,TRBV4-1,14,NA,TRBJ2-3,TGCGCCAGCAGTCTCCGTTGGGGACAAGATACGCAGTATTTT,CASSLRWGQDTQYF
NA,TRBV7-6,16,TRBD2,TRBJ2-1,TGTGCCAGCAGCTTAAAATGGGCGGGAGGCCTTAATGAGCAGTTCTTC,CASSLKWAGGLNEQFF
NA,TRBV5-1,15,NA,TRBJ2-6,TGCGCCAGCAGCTTGGGAGTAACCGGGGCCAACGTCCTGACTTTC,CASSLGVTGANVLTF
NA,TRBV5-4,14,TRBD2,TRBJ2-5,TGTGCCAGCAGTCCGGGGGGGGGACAAGAGACCCAGTACTTC,CASSPGGGQETQYF
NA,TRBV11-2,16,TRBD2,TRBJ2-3,TGTGCCAGCAGCTTAGGGACTAGGCCCCGCACAGATACGCAGTATTTT,CASSLGTRPRTDTQYF
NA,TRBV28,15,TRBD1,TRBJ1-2,TGTGCCAGCAGTGCCACGGACAGGGAATACTATGGCTACACCTTC,CASSATDREYYGYTF
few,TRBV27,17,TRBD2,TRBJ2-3,TGTGCCAGCAGTTCCCCCCTTAGCGGGAGCCATTCAGATACGCAGTATTTT,CASSSPLSGSHSDTQYF
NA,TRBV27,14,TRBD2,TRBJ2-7,TGTGCCAGCAGTTTGTCAGGGAGGGTGGGGGAGCAGTACTTC,CASSLSGRVGEQYF
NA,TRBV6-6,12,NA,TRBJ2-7,TGTGCCAGCAGTTACCAGGATGGGTTGCAGTACTTC,CASSYQDGLQYF
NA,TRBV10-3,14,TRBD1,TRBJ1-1,TGTGCCATCAGCGGGGGACAGGGGATCGGTGAAGCTTTCTTT,CAISGGQGIGEAFF
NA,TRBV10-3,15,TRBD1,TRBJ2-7,TGTGCCATCAGTGAGGCGCGGACAGGTACCTACGAGCAGTACTTC,CAISEARTGTYEQYF
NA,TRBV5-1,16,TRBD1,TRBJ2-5,TGCGCCAGCAGCCCCGGGACAGGGGGGTACCAAGAGACCCAGTACTTC,CASSPGTGGYQETQYF
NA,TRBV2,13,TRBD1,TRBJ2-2,TGTGCCAGCGGGACAGGGTCGACCGGGGAGCTGTTTTTT,CASGTGSTGELFF
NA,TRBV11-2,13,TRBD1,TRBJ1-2,TGTGCCAGCAGTCCGGACAGGAACTATGGCTACACCTTC,CASSPDRNYGYTF
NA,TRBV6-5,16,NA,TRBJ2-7,TGTGCCAGCAGTTACTCACTGCGGACAGTGGTCGGGGAGCAGTACTTC,CASSYSLRTVVGEQYF
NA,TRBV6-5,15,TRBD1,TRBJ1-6,TGTGCCAGCAGTTACCAGGGACAGTCAAATTCACCCCTCCACTTT,CASSYQGQSNSPLHF
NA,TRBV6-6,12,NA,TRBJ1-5,TGTGCCAGCAAGCAAGATAATCAGCCCCAGCATTTT,CASKQDNQPQHF
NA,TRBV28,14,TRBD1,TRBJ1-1,TGTGCCAGCAGTTTCGGGACAGGCAACACTGAAGCTTTCTTT,CASSFGTGNTEAFF